This T cell receptor beta chain is drawn from a study of blood T cell repertoires in COVID-19. Background on the study: The United States, Italy and Spain provided the acute and convalescent COVID-19 samples. PBMCs, B-cell-depleted T cells, or T cells were the source of the cDNA or gDNA that made up the material.

The repertoire was sequenced with immunoSEQ multiplex PCR; TCRdb's copy has only in-frame clones and lacks some. Altogether about 26,000 clones are present, around 90% being singletons, with the ten largest covering approximately 13%. The sequence came from a human donor in a cohort sampled during active COVID-19. The donor label of this sample is uncertain. Material for sequencing was peripheral blood.

In nucleotides, the CDR3 is TGTGCCAGCAGTCTCCGACAGGGGGCGGGCCATGAGCAGTTCTTC. This gives the protein CASSLRQGAGHEQFF. The chain uses TRBV6-5 and TRBJ2-1; 10 bases match TRBD1. There are 15 residues in the CDR3. Germline trimming cut 5 bases from V and 8 bases from J; bases unmatched to any gene: 9. Germline CDR1 reads MNHEY; CDR2 reads SVGAGI.